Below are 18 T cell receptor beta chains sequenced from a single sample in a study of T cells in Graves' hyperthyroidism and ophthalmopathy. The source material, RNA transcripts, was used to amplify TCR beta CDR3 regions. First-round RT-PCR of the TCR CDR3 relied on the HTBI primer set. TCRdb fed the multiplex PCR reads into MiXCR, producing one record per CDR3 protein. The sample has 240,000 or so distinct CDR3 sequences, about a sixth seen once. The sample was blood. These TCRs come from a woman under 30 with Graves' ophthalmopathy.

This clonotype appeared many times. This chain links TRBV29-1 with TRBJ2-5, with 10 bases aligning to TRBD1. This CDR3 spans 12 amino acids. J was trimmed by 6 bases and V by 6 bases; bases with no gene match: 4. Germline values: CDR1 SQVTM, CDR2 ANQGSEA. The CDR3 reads CSVGQGRQTQYF. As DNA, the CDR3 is TGCAGCGTGGGACAGGGGAGGCAGACCCAGTACTTC.

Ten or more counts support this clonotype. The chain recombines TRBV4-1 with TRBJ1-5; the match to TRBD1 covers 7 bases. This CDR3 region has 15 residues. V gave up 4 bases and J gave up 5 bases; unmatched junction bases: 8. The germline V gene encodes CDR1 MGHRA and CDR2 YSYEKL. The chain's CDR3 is CASSPQGGRHQPQHF. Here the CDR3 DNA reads TGCGCCAGCAGCCCTCAGGGGGGGCGTCATCAGCCCCAGCATTTT.

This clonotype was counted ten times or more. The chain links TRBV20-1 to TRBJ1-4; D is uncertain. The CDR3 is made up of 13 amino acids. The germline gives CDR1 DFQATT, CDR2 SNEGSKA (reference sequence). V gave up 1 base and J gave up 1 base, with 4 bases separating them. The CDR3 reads CSARGGTNEKLFF. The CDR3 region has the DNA TGCAGTGCTAGAGGTGGAACTAATGAAAAACTGTTTTTT.

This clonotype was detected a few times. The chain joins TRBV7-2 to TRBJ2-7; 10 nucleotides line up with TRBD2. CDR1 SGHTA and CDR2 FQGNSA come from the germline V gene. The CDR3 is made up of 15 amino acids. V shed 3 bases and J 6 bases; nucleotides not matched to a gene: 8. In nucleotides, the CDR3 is TGTGCCAGCAGCTTTCGGACTAGCGGAGGATCCGAGCAGTACTTC. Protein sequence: CASSFRTSGGSEQYF.

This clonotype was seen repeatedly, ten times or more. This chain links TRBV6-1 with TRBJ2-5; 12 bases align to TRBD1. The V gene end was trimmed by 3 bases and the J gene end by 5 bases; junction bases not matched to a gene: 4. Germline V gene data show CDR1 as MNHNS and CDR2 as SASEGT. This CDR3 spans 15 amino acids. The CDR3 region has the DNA TGTGCCAGCAGTGAGGGGACAGGGGGCGAGGAGACCCAGTACTTC. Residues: CASSEGTGGEETQYF.

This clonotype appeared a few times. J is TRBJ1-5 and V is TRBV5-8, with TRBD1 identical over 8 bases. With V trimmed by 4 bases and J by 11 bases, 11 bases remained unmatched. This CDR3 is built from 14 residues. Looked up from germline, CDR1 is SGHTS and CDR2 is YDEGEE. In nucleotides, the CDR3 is TGTGCCAGCAGCGAAGACAGGGGACCTAAGTCCCAGCATTTT. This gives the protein CASSEDRGPKSQHF.

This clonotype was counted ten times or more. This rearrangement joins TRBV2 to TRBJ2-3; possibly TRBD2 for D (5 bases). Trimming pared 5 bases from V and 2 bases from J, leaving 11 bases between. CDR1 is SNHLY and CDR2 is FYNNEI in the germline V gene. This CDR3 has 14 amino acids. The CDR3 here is CASSLARNTDTQYF. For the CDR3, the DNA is TGTGCCAGCAGTTTAGCGCGGAACACAGATACGCAGTATTTT.

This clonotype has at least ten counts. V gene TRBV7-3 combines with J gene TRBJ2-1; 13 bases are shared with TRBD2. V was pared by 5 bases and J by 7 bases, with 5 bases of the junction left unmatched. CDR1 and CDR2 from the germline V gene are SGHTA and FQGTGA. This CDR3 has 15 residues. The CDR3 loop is CASSPRTSGSNEQFF. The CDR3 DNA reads TGTGCCAGCAGCCCACGGACTAGCGGGAGTAATGAGCAGTTCTTC.

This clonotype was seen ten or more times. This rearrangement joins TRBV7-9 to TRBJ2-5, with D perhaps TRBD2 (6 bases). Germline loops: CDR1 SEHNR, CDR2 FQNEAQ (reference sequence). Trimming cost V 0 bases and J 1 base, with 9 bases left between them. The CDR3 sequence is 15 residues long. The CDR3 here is CASSLARGTQETQYF. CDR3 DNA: TGTGCCAGCAGCTTAGCGCGGGGTACCCAAGAGACCCAGTACTTC. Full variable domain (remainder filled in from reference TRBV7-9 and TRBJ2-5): DTGVSQNPRHKITKRGQNVTFRCDPISEHNRLYWYRQTLGQGPEFLTYFQNEAQLEKSRLLSDRFSAERPKGSFSTLEIQRTEQGDSAMYLCASSLARGTQETQYFGPGTRLLVL.

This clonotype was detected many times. The CDR3 nucleotides read TGTGCCAGCAGGCCAGGGGGTAGCGGCAACAATGAGCAGTTCTTC. Protein product: CASRPGGSGNNEQFF. This chain uses TRBV28 with TRBJ2-1; possibly TRBD1 for D (7 bases). This CDR3 region has 15 residues. Germline loops: CDR1 MDHEN, CDR2 SYDVKM. The V end was cut by 6 bases, the J end by 5 bases, with 17 bases between. Full variable domain (outside the CDR3, taken from reference TRBV28 and TRBJ2-1): DVKVTQSSRYLVKRTGEKVFLECVQDMDHENMFWYRQDPGLGLRLIYFSYDVKMKEKGDIPEGYSVSREKKERFSLILESASTNQTSMYLCASRPGGSGNNEQFFGPGTRLTVL.

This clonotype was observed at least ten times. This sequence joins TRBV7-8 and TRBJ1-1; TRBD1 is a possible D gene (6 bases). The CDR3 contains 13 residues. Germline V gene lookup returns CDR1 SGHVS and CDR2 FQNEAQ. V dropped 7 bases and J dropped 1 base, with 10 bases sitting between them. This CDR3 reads CASTRGKNTEAFF. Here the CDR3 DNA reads TGTGCCAGCACCAGGGGCAAGAACACTGAAGCTTTCTTT.

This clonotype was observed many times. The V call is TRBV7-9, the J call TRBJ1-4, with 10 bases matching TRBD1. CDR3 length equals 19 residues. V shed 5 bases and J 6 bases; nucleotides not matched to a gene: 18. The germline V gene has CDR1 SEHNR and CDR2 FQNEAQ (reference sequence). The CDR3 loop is CASSMRQGAILIRDEKLFF. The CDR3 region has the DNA TGTGCCAGCAGCATGAGACAGGGGGCGATTCTTATTCGGGATGAAAAACTGTTTTTT. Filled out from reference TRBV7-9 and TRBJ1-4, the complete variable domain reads DTGVSQNPRHKITKRGQNVTFRCDPISEHNRLYWYRQTLGQGPEFLTYFQNEAQLEKSRLLSDRFSAERPKGSFSTLEIQRTEQGDSAMYLCASSMRQGAILIRDEKLFFGSGTQLSVL.

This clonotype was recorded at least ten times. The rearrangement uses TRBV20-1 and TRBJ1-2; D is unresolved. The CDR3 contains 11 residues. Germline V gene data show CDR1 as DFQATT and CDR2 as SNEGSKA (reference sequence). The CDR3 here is CRWTTPHGYTF. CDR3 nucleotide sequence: TGCAGGTGGACTACCCCTCATGGCTACACCTTC.

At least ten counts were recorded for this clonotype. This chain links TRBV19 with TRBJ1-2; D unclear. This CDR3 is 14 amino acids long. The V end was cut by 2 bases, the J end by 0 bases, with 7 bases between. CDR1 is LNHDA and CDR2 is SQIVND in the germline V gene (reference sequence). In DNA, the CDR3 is TGTGCCAGTAGTATAAAGGGTGCTAACTATGGCTACACCTTC. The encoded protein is CASSIKGANYGYTF.

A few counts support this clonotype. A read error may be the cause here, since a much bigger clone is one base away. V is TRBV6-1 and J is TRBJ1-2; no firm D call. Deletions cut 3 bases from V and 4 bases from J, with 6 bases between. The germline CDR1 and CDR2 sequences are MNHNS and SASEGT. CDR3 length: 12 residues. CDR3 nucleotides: TGTGCCAGCAGTGATGGCAGCTATGGCTACACCTTC. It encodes CASSDGSYGYTF.

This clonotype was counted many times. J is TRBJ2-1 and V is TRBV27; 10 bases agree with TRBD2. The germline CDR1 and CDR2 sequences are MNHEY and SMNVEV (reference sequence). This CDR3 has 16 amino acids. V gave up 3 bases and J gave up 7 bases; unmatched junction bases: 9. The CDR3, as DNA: TGTGCCAGCAGTTTTCAGCTAGCGGGAGCCGGGAATGAGCAGTTCTTC. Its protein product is CASSFQLAGAGNEQFF.

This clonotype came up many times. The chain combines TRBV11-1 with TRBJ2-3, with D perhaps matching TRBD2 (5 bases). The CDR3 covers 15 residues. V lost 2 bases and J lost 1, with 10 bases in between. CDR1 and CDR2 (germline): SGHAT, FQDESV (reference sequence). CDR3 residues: CASSLPLAGTDTQYF. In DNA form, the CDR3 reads TGTGCCAGCAGCTTACCCCTAGCTGGCACAGATACGCAGTATTTT.

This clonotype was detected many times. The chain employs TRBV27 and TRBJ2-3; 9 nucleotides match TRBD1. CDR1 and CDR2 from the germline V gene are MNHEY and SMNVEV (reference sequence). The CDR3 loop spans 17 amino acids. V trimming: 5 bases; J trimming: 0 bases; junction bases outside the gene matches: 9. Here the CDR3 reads CASSLATGGFSTDTQYF. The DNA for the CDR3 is TGTGCCAGCAGTCTTGCCACAGGGGGCTTCAGCACAGATACGCAGTATTTT.